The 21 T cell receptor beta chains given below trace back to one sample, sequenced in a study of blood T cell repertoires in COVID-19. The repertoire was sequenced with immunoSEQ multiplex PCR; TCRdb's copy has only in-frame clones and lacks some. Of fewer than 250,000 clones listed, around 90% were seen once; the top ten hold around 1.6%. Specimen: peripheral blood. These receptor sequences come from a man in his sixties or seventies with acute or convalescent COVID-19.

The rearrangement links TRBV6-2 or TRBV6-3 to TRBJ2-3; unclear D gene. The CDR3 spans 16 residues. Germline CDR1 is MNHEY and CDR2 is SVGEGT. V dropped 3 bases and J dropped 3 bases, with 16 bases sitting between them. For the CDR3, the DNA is TGTGCCAGCAGTTATGGAGCAGCTTCAACGACAGATACGCAGTATTTT. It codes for CASSYGAASTTDTQYF.

The CDR3 here is CASPQGSVGYTEAFF. The CDR3 DNA reads TGTGCCAGCCCGCAGGGATCGGTTGGCTACACTGAAGCTTTCTTT. This chain links TRBV6-5 with TRBJ1-1; D might be TRBD1 (5 bases). The V gene lost 8 bases and the J gene lost 3 bases, with 19 bases spanning the gap. The CDR3 runs to 15 residues. CDR1 is MNHEY and CDR2 is SVGAGI in the germline V gene.

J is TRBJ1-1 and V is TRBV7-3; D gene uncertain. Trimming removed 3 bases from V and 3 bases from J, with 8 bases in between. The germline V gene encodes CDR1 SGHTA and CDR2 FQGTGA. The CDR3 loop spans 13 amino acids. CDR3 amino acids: CASSLRGDTEAFF. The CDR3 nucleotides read TGTGCCAGCAGCTTGCGGGGAGACACTGAAGCTTTCTTT.

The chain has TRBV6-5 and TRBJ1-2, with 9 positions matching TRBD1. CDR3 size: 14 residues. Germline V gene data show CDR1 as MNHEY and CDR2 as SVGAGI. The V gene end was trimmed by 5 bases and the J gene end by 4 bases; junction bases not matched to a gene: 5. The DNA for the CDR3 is TGTGCCAGCAGTAAGGACAGGGGCGGCTATGGCTACACCTTC. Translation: CASSKDRGGYGYTF.

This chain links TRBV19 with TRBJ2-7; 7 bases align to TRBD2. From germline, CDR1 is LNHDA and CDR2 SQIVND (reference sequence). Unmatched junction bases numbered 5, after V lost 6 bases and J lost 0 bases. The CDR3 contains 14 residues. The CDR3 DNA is TGTGCCAGTAGAAGCGGGACCCTCTCCTACGAGCAGTACTTC. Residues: CASRSGTLSYEQYF. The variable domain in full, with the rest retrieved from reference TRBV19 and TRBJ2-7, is DGGITQSPKYLFRKEGQNVTLSCEQNLNHDAMYWYRQDPGQGLRLIYYSQIVNDFQKGDIAEGYSVSREKKESFPLTVTSAQKNPTAFYLCASRSGTLSYEQYFGPGTRLTVT.

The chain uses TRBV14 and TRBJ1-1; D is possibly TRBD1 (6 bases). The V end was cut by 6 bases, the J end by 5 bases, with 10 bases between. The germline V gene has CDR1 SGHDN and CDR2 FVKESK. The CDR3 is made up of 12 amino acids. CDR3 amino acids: CASRQGLTEAFF. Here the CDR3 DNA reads TGTGCCAGCAGACAGGGTCTTACTGAAGCTTTCTTT.

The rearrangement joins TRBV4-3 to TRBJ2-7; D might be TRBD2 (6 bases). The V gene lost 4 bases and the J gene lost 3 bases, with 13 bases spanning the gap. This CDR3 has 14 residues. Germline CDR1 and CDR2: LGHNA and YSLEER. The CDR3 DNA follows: TGCGCCAGCAGCCGGGGGACTGGGGGCTACGAGCAGTACTTC. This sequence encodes CASSRGTGGYEQYF.

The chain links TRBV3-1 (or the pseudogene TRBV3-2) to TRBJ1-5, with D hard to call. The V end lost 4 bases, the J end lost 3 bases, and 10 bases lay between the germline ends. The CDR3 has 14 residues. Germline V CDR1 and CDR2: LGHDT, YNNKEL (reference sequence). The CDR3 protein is CASSLGINNQPQHF. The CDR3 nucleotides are TGTGCCAGCAGCCTCGGGATAAACAATCAGCCCCAGCATTTT.

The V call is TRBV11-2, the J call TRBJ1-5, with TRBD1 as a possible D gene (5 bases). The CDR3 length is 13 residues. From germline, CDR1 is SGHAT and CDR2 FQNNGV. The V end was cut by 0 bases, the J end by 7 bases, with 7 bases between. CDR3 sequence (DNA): TGTGCCAGCAGCTTAGACAGGGTCCAGCCCCAGCATTTT. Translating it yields CASSLDRVQPQHF.

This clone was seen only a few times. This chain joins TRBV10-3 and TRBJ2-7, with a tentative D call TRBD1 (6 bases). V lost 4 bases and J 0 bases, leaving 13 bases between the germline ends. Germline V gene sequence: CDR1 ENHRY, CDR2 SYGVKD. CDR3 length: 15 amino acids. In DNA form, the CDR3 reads TGTGCCATCAGTGGCACCGGGACAAACTCCTACGAGCAGTACTTC. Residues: CAISGTGTNSYEQYF.

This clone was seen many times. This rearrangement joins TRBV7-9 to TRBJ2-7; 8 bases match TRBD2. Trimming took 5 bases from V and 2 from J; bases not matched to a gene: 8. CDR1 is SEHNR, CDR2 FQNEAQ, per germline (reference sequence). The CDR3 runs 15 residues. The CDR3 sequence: CASSMISGTPYEQYF. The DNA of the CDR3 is TGTGCCAGCAGCATGATTAGCGGGACCCCCTACGAGCAGTACTTC.

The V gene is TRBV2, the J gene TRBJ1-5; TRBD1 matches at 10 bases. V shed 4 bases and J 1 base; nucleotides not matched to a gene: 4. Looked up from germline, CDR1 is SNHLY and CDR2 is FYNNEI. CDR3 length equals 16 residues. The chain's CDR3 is CASSGTGGGSNQPQHF. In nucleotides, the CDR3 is TGTGCCAGCAGTGGGACAGGGGGAGGAAGCAATCAGCCCCAGCATTTT.

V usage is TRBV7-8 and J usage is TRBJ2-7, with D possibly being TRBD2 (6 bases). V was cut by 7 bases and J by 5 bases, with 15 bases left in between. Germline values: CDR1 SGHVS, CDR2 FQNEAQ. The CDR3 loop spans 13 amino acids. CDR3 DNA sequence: TGTGCCAGCACCCGGGGCGGGGACCACGAGCAGTACTTC. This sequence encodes CASTRGGDHEQYF.

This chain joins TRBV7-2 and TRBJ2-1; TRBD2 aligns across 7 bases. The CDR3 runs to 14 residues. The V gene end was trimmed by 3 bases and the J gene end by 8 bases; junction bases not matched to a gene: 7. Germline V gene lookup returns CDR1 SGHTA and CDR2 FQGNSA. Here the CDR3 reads CASSFGLENDEQFF. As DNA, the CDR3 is TGTGCCAGCAGCTTTGGACTAGAGAACGATGAGCAGTTCTTC.

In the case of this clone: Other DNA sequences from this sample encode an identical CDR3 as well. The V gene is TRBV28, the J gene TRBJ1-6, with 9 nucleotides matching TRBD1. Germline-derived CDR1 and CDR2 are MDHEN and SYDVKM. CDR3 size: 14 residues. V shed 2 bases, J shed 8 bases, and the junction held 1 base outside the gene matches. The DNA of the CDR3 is TGTGCCAGCAGTTTAGGACAGGGGTATTCACCCCTCCACTTT. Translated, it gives CASSLGQGYSPLHF. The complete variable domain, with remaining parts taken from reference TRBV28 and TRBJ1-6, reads DVKVTQSSRYLVKRTGEKVFLECVQDMDHENMFWYRQDPGLGLRLIYFSYDVKMKEKGDIPEGYSVSREKKERFSLILESASTNQTSMYLCASSLGQGYSPLHFGNGTRLTVT.

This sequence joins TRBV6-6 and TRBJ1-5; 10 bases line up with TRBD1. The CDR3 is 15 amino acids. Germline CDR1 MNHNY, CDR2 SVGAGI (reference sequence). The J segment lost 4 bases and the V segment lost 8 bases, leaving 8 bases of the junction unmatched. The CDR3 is CASYPGQGFNQPQHF. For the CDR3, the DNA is TGTGCCAGCTACCCGGGACAGGGGTTTAATCAGCCCCAGCATTTT.

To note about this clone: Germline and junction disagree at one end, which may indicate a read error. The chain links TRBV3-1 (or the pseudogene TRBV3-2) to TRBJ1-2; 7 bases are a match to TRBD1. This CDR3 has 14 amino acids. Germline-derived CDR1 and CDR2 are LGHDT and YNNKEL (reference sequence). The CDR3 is CASNQRDSLNGYTF. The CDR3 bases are TGTGCCAGCAACCAACGGGACAGCCTCAATGGCTACACCTTC.

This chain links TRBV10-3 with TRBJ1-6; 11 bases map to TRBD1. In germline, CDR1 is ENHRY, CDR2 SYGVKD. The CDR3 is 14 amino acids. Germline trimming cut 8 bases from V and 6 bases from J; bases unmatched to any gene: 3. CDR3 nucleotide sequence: TGTGCCATCGGCGGGACAGGGGGTAATTCACCCCTCCACTTT. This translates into CAIGGTGGNSPLHF.

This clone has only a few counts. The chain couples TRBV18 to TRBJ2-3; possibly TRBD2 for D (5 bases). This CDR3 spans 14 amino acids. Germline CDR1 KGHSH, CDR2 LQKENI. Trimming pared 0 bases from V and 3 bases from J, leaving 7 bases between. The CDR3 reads CASSPPTGTDTQYF. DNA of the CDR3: TGTGCCAGCTCACCACCGACGGGGACAGATACGCAGTATTTT.

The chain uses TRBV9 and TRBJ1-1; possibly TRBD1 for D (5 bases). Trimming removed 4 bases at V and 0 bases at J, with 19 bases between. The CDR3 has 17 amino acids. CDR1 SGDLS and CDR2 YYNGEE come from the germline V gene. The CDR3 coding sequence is TGTGCCAGCAGCCCGAACCGACAGCTTCTTATGAACACTGAAGCTTTCTTT. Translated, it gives CASSPNRQLLMNTEAFF.

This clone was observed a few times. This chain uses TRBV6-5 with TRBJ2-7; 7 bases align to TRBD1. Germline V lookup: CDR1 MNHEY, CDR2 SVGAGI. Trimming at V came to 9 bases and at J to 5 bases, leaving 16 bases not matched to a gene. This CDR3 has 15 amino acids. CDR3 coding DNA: TGTGCCAGTCATTCCAGGGGGAATGCTCGTAACGAGCAGTACTTC. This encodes CASHSRGNARNEQYF.